This T cell receptor (beta chain) is drawn from a study of blood T cell repertoires in COVID-19. Study information: Donors in the United States, Italy and Spain gave samples during acute or convalescent COVID-19.

Original processing notes: Amplification of reference gene primers provided the estimated nucleated cell counts. Profiling relied on immunoSEQ multiplex PCR, and the TCRdb table lists in-frame clones only, not all of them. V and J calls and clone size are given by that table; D and trimming were obtained from the DNA. Counted here are over 200,000 clones, about 90% occurring once; the ten biggest clones make up 1.2%. V lost 7 bases to trimming and J lost 1 base, with 10 bases between them. The CDR3 runs to 13 residues. This sequence was found in a man aged 25-45 years who had recovered from COVID-19. The sample was PBMCs or T cells enriched from blood (not recorded which). V and J are TRBV12-3 or TRBV12-4 and TRBJ1-1; possible D gene TRBD1, 5 bases. This CDR3 is CASIGAGNTEAFF. CDR3 in DNA: TGTGCCAGCATAGGGGCAGGGAACACTGAAGCTTTCTTT.